The 2 T cell receptor beta chains given below trace back to one sample, sequenced in a study of cytotoxic CD8 clonotypes in ibrutinib-treated CLL. Some clones are missing from TCRdb's copy, which holds only in-frame ones; the method was immunoSEQ multiplex PCR. The sample lists about 300,000 clones, over 60% occurring once. The sample was PBMCs, taken after 36 months of ibrutinib treatment. The receptor source for this set is a human donor with chronic lymphocytic leukemia.

The J gene is TRBJ2-1, the V gene TRBV7-2, with D hard to call. The CDR3 is made up of 12 amino acids. Trimming left V 5 bases short and J 9 bases short, with 11 bases between. Germline values: CDR1 SGHTA, CDR2 FQGNSA. CDR3 DNA sequence: TGTGCCAGCAGCCCCTACTTACGTGAGCAGTTCTTC. Residues: CASSPYLREQFF.

The chain employs TRBV18 and TRBJ1-1; D gene unclear. The ends were cut back, 1 base at V and 7 bases at J, with 13 bases in the middle. This CDR3 has 14 residues. The germline gives CDR1 KGHSH, CDR2 LQKENI. This chain's CDR3 is CASSPLGGSSEAFF. CDR3 nucleotide sequence: TGTGCCAGCTCACCACTCGGCGGATCCAGTGAAGCTTTCTTT.